A single sample is the source of the 20 T cell receptor beta chains below, sequenced in a study of blood T cell repertoires in COVID-19. The assay was immunoSEQ multiplex PCR, and TCRdb's table has in-frame clones only and misses some. The sample has fewer than 350,000 clones; 85% are singletons. Specimen: PBMCs or T cells enriched from blood (not recorded which). These TCRs come from a woman aged 45 to 65 who had recovered from COVID-19.

V and J are TRBV4-3 and TRBJ1-2, with 8 bases aligning to TRBD1. Germline V lookup: CDR1 LGHNA, CDR2 YSLEER. The CDR3 runs 15 residues. The ends lost 0 bases at V and 7 bases at J; junction bases unmatched: 7. The CDR3: CASSQEWRTGLGYTF. The CDR3 DNA reads TGCGCCAGCAGCCAAGAGTGGCGGACAGGGCTTGGCTACACCTTC.

The chain links TRBV30 to TRBJ2-1, with 12 positions matching TRBD1. Germline CDR1 is GTSNPN and CDR2 is SVGIG (reference sequence). The trim removed 3 bases at V and 15 bases at J, leaving 12 bases unmatched. CDR3 length: 14 residues. The CDR3: CAWSRTGTGGWGFF. The CDR3 DNA reads as TGTGCCTGGAGCCGAACCGGGACAGGGGGCTGGGGGTTCTTC.

This clone was seen more than once but under ten times. The gene calls are TRBV3-1 (or the pseudogene TRBV3-2) and TRBJ1-1; 11 bases map to TRBD1. V lost 2 bases, J lost 4 bases, and 9 bases stayed unmatched. The length of the CDR3 is 17 residues. Germline V gene data show CDR1 as LGHDT and CDR2 as YNNKEL (reference sequence). The CDR3 coding sequence is TGTGCCAGCAGCCAACAAAGGACAGGGGGCTGGGCCACTGAAGCTTTCTTT. Amino acid sequence: CASSQQRTGGWATEAFF.

The chain links TRBV11-2 to TRBJ2-7; a weak D match, TRBD2 (5 bases). The CDR3 loop spans 15 amino acids. V gave up 0 bases and J gave up 0 bases, with 9 bases separating them. Germline V gives CDR1 SGHAT, CDR2 FQNNGV. CDR3 DNA sequence: TGTGCCAGCAGCTTAGATGTCGGGATCTCCTACGAGCAGTACTTC. Translating gives CASSLDVGISYEQYF.

This clone was detected once. The chain has TRBV6-2 or TRBV6-3 and TRBJ1-1; 8 bases agree with TRBD1. With 1 base clipped from V and 5 bases from J, the junction kept 6 bases outside the gene matches. The CDR3 totals 15 residues. Per germline, CDR1 MNHEY and CDR2 SVGEGT. For the CDR3, the DNA is TGTGCCAGCAGTTACTACCCAGGGGGCAGGACTGAAGCTTTCTTT. It translates to CASSYYPGGRTEAFF.

The chain employs TRBV12-2 and TRBJ2-7; the table's D call, TRBD2, was not checked against the DNA. TRBV12-2 corresponds to a pseudogene. CDR3 size: 13 residues. In nucleotides, the CDR3 is TGTGCAAGTCGATCCATCTACCGCTACGAGCAGTACTTC. The encoded protein is CASRSIYRYEQYF.

The chain uses TRBV28 and TRBJ2-7; unclear D gene. V lost 9 bases, J lost 4 bases, and 13 bases lay in between. Germline values: CDR1 MDHEN, CDR2 SYDVKM. The length of the CDR3 is 12 residues. In nucleotides, the CDR3 is TGTGCCAGTTGCCTTGAGTCGTACGAGCAGTACTTC. It encodes CASCLESYEQYF.

The chain carries TRBV30 and TRBJ2-1; the match to TRBD1 covers 9 bases. This CDR3 contains 18 residues. Germline CDR1 GTSNPN, CDR2 SVGIG (reference sequence). Trimming at V came to 2 bases and at J to 2 bases, leaving 13 bases not matched to a gene. The CDR3 region has the DNA TGTGCCTGGAGTAAATCGCGTACAGGGGGCCTGACCTACAATGAGCAGTTCTTC. Translating gives CAWSKSRTGGLTYNEQFF.

The rearrangement links TRBV15 to TRBJ2-2; D is perhaps TRBD2 (7 bases). Germline CDR1 is LNHNV and CDR2 is YYDKDF (reference sequence). The CDR3 is 16 amino acids. Between the trimmed V and J ends, which lost 7 bases and 1 base, there was a span of 16 bases. CDR3 region: CATTQRRGGNTGELFF. CDR3 nucleotide sequence: TGTGCCACCACCCAAAGGAGGGGGGGGAACACCGGGGAGCTGTTTTTT.

J is TRBJ1-1 and V is TRBV11-2; TRBD1 matches 7 bases. V lost 3 bases to trimming and J lost 8 bases; unmatched junction nucleotides: 6. Germline V gives CDR1 SGHAT, CDR2 FQNNGV. The CDR3 totals 13 residues. The CDR3 loop reads CASSLIPGQEAFF. CDR3 in DNA: TGTGCCAGCAGCTTGATACCGGGACAGGAAGCTTTCTTT.

J is TRBJ1-2 and V is TRBV6-5; 9 nucleotides align to TRBD1. The junction had 5 bases not matched to a gene; V was cut back by 3 bases and J by 6 bases. The CDR3 contains 14 residues. Germline lookup yields CDR1 MNHEY and CDR2 SVGAGI. This CDR3 reads CASSYSYRGHGYTF. The CDR3, as DNA: TGTGCCAGCAGTTATTCGTACAGGGGGCATGGCTACACCTTC.

The chain's CDR3 is CASTGIGQGPHSDGYTF. CDR3 bases: TGTGCCAGTACGGGAATCGGACAGGGGCCACACTCGGATGGCTACACCTTC. The V gene is TRBV19, the J gene TRBJ1-2; TRBD1 agrees at 9 bases. This CDR3 contains 17 residues. Germline CDR1 reads LNHDA; CDR2 reads SQIVND (reference sequence). V lost 7 bases, J lost 6 bases, and 18 bases stayed unmatched.

The chain combines TRBV7-7 with TRBJ1-4, with 7 bases aligning to TRBD1. Germline-derived CDR1 and CDR2 are SSHAT and FNYEAQ (reference sequence). The length of the CDR3 is 19 residues. V dropped 3 bases and J dropped 0; count of bases not matched to a gene: 13. The CDR3 DNA is TGTGCCAGCAGCTTTAGATCCGGGACAGCCGTACCAACTAATGAAAAACTGTTTTTT. It is translated as CASSFRSGTAVPTNEKLFF.

This clone appeared a few times. V gene TRBV4-3 combines with J gene TRBJ1-2, with 10 nucleotides matching TRBD1. Germline assignment: CDR1 LGHNA and CDR2 YSLEER. The V segment lost 1 base and the J segment 4 bases; nucleotides outside the gene matches: 6. The CDR3 covers 16 residues. In nucleotides, the CDR3 is TGCGCCAGCAGCCAAGGGGATAGGACAGGGGGCTATGGCTACACCTTC. Amino acid sequence: CASSQGDRTGGYGYTF.

This clone was seen just once. The CDR3 nucleotides read TGCGCCAGCAGCTTAGGAACAGGGGTTCAGCCCCAGCATTTT. It specifies CASSLGTGVQPQHF. V gene TRBV5-1 combines with J gene TRBJ1-5, with 7 positions matching TRBD1. V was clipped by 2 bases and J by 6 bases; unmatched bases: 5. The germline CDR1 and CDR2 sequences are SGHRS and YFSETQ. This CDR3 spans 14 amino acids.

V and J are TRBV24-1 and TRBJ1-5, with D hard to call. The CDR3 totals 15 residues. Germline V gene lookup returns CDR1 KGHDR and CDR2 SFDVKD. V was trimmed by 6 bases and J by 10 bases, leaving 21 bases between them. CDR3 DNA: TGTGCCACCAGTCGTCCCGCAGGAAGGATCAGCCCCCAGCATTTT. Amino acids: CATSRPAGRISPQHF.

This rearrangement joins TRBV5-1 to TRBJ1-4, with D possibly TRBD1 on 5 matching bases. V was cut by 4 bases and J by 0 bases, with 10 bases left in between. Per germline, CDR1 SGHRS and CDR2 YFSETQ. The CDR3 covers 15 residues. CDR3 protein: CASSRGVATNEKLFF. The CDR3 DNA sequence: TGCGCCAGCAGCCGGGGGGTTGCAACTAATGAAAAACTGTTTTTT.

The chain combines TRBV7-6 with TRBJ1-5; D is ambiguous. Germline CDR1 and CDR2: SGHVS and FNYEAQ. The length of the CDR3 is 15 residues. The V and J ends lost 5 bases and 3 bases respectively, with 14 bases between them. In DNA, the CDR3 is TGTGCCAGCAGCCCCCATCCAGGTACCAATCAGCCCCAGCATTTT. It codes for CASSPHPGTNQPQHF. Full variable domain (outside the CDR3, taken from reference TRBV7-6 and TRBJ1-5): GAGVSQSPRYKVTKRGQDVALRCDPISGHVSLYWYRQALGQGPEFLTYFNYEAQQDKSGLPNDRFSAERPEGSISTLTIQRTEQRDSAMYRCASSPHPGTNQPQHFGDGTRLSIL.

This chain uses TRBV5-1 with TRBJ2-7; D perhaps matches TRBD2 (6 bases). Looked up from germline, CDR1 is SGHRS and CDR2 is YFSETQ. V was cut by 5 bases and J by 1 base, with 13 bases left in between. This CDR3 comprises 14 residues. The CDR3 protein is CASSQLAQSYEQYF. The CDR3 DNA is TGCGCCAGCAGTCAACTAGCCCAATCCTACGAGCAGTACTTC.

This clone is a singleton in its sample. This rearrangement joins TRBV19 to TRBJ2-1, with a tentative D call TRBD1 (5 bases). Germline CDR1 and CDR2: LNHDA and SQIVND (reference sequence). The CDR3 has 15 residues. Trimming cost V 3 bases and J 4 bases, with 13 bases left between them. CDR3 in amino acids: CASSIQGWSYNEQFF. CDR3 nucleotides: TGTGCCAGTAGTATTCAGGGTTGGTCTTACAATGAGCAGTTCTTC.